The sequence of this T cell receptor (beta chain) was determined in a study of post-analysis software for immune sequencing data (dated by TCRdb to 2015 to 2017). At the level of the whole study: Relapsing-remitting, secondary progressive and progressive-relapsing multiple sclerosis were recorded as disease courses, and subtype annotation was lacking for some patients. The multiple sclerosis patient repertoires were compared with 11 previously published healthy control repertoires from donors aged about 6 to 26 years. A subset of samples was prepared in parallel using single-end sample barcoding, then pooled and co-amplified after Illumina adapter ligation. What the study reported, not specific to this receptor: Direct clustering with F measure showed strong co-clustering of samples prepared in the same batch, prompting a batch-effect correction. Compared with controls, multiple sclerosis patients had significantly lower normalized Chao1 diversity, a finding suggesting substantial peripheral T-cell clonal expansion. Significantly higher frequencies in patients than in controls were found for roughly 5 TRBV segments, including TRBV5-6, TRBV5-1 and TRBV20-1. The control group was slightly older than the multiple sclerosis patient group.

Library method: PCR. These reads were obtained on an Illumina HiSeq 2500. To reduce PCR and sequencing biases, unique molecular identifiers were incorporated into the TCR beta cDNA libraries. Approximately 500,000 cDNA molecules were obtained per 1 to 10 million input T cells, so each molecule approximated one T cell. The patient libraries were prepared and sequenced using the same protocol as the earlier healthy control dataset. Within a given batch, samples were prepared together, multiplexed and sequenced on the same HiSeq lane. For the original study's pipeline: MIGEC was used to process the raw barcoded reads, and molecular identifier groups with only a single read were discarded before consensus assembly and CDR3 extraction. Clonotype tables were post-analysed with VDJtools, normalizing diversity by down-sampling all datasets to the smallest sample size. In repertoire overlap clustering, CDR3 amino acid sequences, but not nucleotide sequences, were matched to correct batch-related cross-sample contamination. Starting from the raw public reads, TCRdb applied fastp trimming at Q25, assembled clones with MiXCR and retained in-frame beta chains. Duplicate CDR3 protein sequences are folded into a single record with the most common DNA and genes. TCRdb, rather than the study authors, made the V and J calls. In all, the sample holds 650,000 to 850,000 distinct CDR3 sequences, and about 45% of those were seen once. 4.9% of the sample is taken by the ten largest.

In the case of this clonotype: Its antigen target is currently unknown. The input lacks base qualities; no much larger clone sits a single base away.

CDR1 is given as SGHVS and CDR2 as FQNEAQ, both from the germline V gene. V is pruned by 2 bases and J by 4 bases, leaving 5 bases of the junction without a gene match. The CDR3 measures 17 amino acids from cysteine to phenylalanine. The only DNA kept is the CDR3, 51 bases in frame from the first base. To demonstrate the VDJtools post-analysis software, TCR beta repertoires were profiled from the peripheral blood of about 13 young patients with multiple sclerosis. The patients with multiple sclerosis were children and adolescents between 6 and 15 years of age. The rearrangement joined TRBV7-8 to TRBJ2-3; 14 junctional bases match TRBD2. Sample: blood. The clonotype was recovered from a girl between 10 and 17 years old with multiple sclerosis. The CDR3 loop reads CASSLPSTSGRADTQYF. The nucleotides are TGTGCCAGCAGCTTACCCTCGACTAGCGGGAGGGCAGATACGCAGTATTTT.